This T cell receptor beta chain was obtained from a study of T cells in Graves' hyperthyroidism and ophthalmopathy (dated by TCRdb to between 2019 and 2020). Concerning the study at large: Peripheral blood samples were taken at initial diagnosis, before any treatment was given. To identify distinguishing TCR V-J signatures, a discovery cohort of around 100 patients was used, comprising 40 to 45 with Graves' ophthalmopathy and 57 with stable Graves' hyperthyroidism. Prospective prediction of ophthalmopathy was tested in an independent validation cohort consisting of some 19 hyperthyroidism patients and around 17 patients who later progressed to ophthalmopathy. The 100 discovery patients were randomly split 7:3 into training and test sets. Thyroid tissue and blood T-cell repertoires from over 5 Graves' hyperthyroidism patients were also compared in the study. After blood sampling, hyperthyroidism patients were treated with methimazole at a starting dose of 30 mg daily, and ophthalmopathy patients were treated with high-dose intravenous methylprednisolone. The paper describes TCR Vbeta CDR3 sequencing of 140 or so peripheral blood samples, made up of approximately 40 ophthalmopathy patients, 70 to 75 hyperthyroidism patients and roughly 17 progressor patients.

This clonotype was counted many times. Its antigen is currently not known. The sample holds no much larger clone one base away, and base qualities are not on file. The TCR beta CDR3 regions were amplified from the RNA transcripts. The first round of RT-PCR for the TCR CDR3 was performed with the HTBI primer set and the Qiagen OneStep RT-PCR kit. Libraries were constructed in a second round of multiplex PCR, after which size selection and purification were carried out. The libraries were sequenced on an Illumina HiSeq2000 using paired-end 100 bp reads. As for the original processing: Raw data were processed with SOAPnuke, discarding reads with adapters, uncalled bases, mean Phred below 15, or no exact constant-primer or identifier match. COPE v1.2.5 was used to merge high-quality paired reads, and clonotypes were defined as unique nucleotide sequences. Clonotypes were aligned to IMGT TRBV, TRBD and TRBJ reference segments using MiTCR v1.1. Analysis was restricted to V-J combinations with a frequency above 0.0001, which covered 99.2% of repertoires. The TCS score was defined as F50 (clonal expansion) divided by E x V (chaos), with BLOSUM62-based TCRdist calculated between CDR3 peptides within each V-J. Welch's t-statistics and random forest reduced approximately 520 V-J features to 10 to 15, which were used in a naive Bayes classifier (R e1071). TCRdb reprocessing: public reads trimmed at Q25 with fastp, clones called with MiXCR, in-frame beta chains kept. All rows with the same CDR3 protein become a single entry with the most common DNA and genes. The V and J calls reflect TCRdb's pipeline rather than the authors' work. The sample records about 400,000 distinct CDR3 sequences, about 13% of which are singletons. Around a tenth of the sample goes to the ten largest clones.

Study-wide findings and limitations: Most expanded thyroid clonotypes (frequency above 0.001) were also detected in blood, suggesting blood repertoires may reflect thyroid immune responses. In validation, progression to ophthalmopathy was predicted by the model with nearly 71% sensitivity and roughly 72% specificity, a median of roughly 6.4 months before onset. Sample size was not statistically predetermined, and blinding of investigators to group allocation was not performed. Ophthalmopathy was separated from stable hyperthyroidism by a 13 V-J signature model, with 85% to 90% sensitivity and roughly 81% specificity obtained in cross-validation and 80%/75% obtained in testing.

Stable Graves' hyperthyroidism was defined as the absence of progression to ophthalmopathy over 18 months of follow-up. The hyperthyroidism patients were between 18 and 65 years old and newly diagnosed, with a disease duration of less than 2 months. Patients with uncontrolled infections, other autoimmune diseases, pregnancy or lactation were excluded. Clinical symptoms, serum thyroxine and TRAb, thyroid ultrasound, and orbital computed tomography formed the basis for the diagnoses. PBMCs were separated from 10 ml of fresh peripheral blood using Ficoll-Paque density gradient centrifugation. Total RNA was extracted using Trizol reagent, and RNA quality was assessed on an Agilent 2100 Bioanalyzer. The sequencing input was blood. The sequence was collected from a woman under 30 with Graves' hyperthyroidism.

The DNA sequence follows: TGTGCCAGCAGTACCCCAGCGGGATCCACCTCTGGGGCCAACGTCCTGACTTTC. Its protein product is CASSTPAGSTSGANVLTF. The chain couples TRBV6-2 or TRBV6-3 to TRBJ2-6; 7 nucleotides in the junction match TRBD2. CDR1 and CDR2 were assigned from the germline V gene as MNHEY and SVGEGT. V has 5 bases trimmed and J has 0 bases trimmed; junction bases matching no gene number 10. The cysteine opens and the phenylalanine closes a CDR3 of 18 amino acids. The retained sequence is limited to the CDR3, 54 bases, with the frame set at the first base.